Presented here are 25 T cell receptor beta chains from one specimen sequenced in a study of CD8 T cells in ankylosing spondylitis. TCRdb reprocessed the 5' RACE reads with MiXCR, giving one entry per CDR3 protein. The sample contains 250,000 to 300,000 distinct CDR3 sequences, roughly 20% of which appear only once. Sequencing used blood, either unsorted or a sorted T cell fraction (not recorded which). These receptors were taken from a male donor with ankylosing spondylitis or in good health (not recorded which).

This clonotype was observed a few times. This chain uses TRBV7-3 with TRBJ2-3; maybe TRBD2 (5 bases). The CDR3 spans 14 residues. V lost 2 bases to trimming and J lost 4 bases, with 10 bases between them. Germline V gene lookup returns CDR1 SGHTA and CDR2 FQGTGA. CDR3 residues: CASSLEGAPDTQYF. DNA of the CDR3: TGTGCCAGCAGCTTAGAGGGAGCCCCAGATACGCAGTATTTT.

The chain couples TRBV27 to TRBJ1-1; D ambiguous. CDR1 MNHEY and CDR2 SMNVEV come from the germline V gene (reference sequence). With 5 bases removed from V and 1 base from J, the gap between germline ends came to 14 bases. CDR3 length: 15 amino acids. The CDR3 nucleotides read TGTGCCAGCAGTACCCTGACGGCTACGAACACTGAAGCTTTCTTT. Protein: CASSTLTATNTEAFF.

The CDR3 region is CASSQGQNLAKNIQYF. CDR3 DNA sequence: TGTGCCAGCAGCCAAGGACAGAATCTAGCCAAAAACATTCAGTACTTC. V and J are TRBV6-1 and TRBJ2-4; TRBD1 is a possible D gene (6 bases). CDR1 is MNHNS and CDR2 is SASEGT in the germline V gene. The CDR3 totals 16 residues. Trimming shortened V by 6 bases and J by 0 bases, and 15 bases separated the two germline ends.

This chain uses TRBV11-2 with TRBJ1-1; D gene unclear. V was cut by 5 bases and J by 1 base, with 14 bases left in between. CDR3 length: 15 amino acids. Germline V gene sequence: CDR1 SGHAT, CDR2 FQNNGV. For the CDR3, the DNA is TGTGCCAGCAGCCTACCCCAGCAACGGAACACTGAAGCTTTCTTT. Its protein product is CASSLPQQRNTEAFF. The full variable domain, in which reference TRBV11-2 and TRBJ1-1 provide the parts outside the CDR3, is EAGVAQSPRYKIIEKRQSVAFWCNPISGHATLYWYQQILGQGPKLLIQFQNNGVVDDSQLPKDRFSAERLKGVDSTLKIQPAKLEDSAVYLCASSLPQQRNTEAFFGQGTRLTVV.

This clonotype has a count of ten or more. The J gene is TRBJ1-5, the V gene TRBV29-1; 7 bases agree with TRBD1. V lost 5 bases, J lost 5 bases, and 9 bases stayed unmatched. Germline CDR1 SQVTM, CDR2 ANQGSEA. The CDR3 is 14 residues long. The CDR3 loop reads CSVRATGIDQPQHF. The CDR3, as DNA: TGCAGCGTTCGCGCGACAGGGATTGATCAGCCCCAGCATTTT. Using reference TRBV29-1 and TRBJ1-5 for the parts outside the CDR3, the full variable domain is SAVISQKPSRDICQRGTSLTIQCQVDSQVTMMFWYRQQPGQSLTLIATANQGSEATYESGFVIDKFPISRPNLTFSTLTVSNMSPEDSSIYLCSVRATGIDQPQHFGDGTRLSIL.

This clonotype has just a few counts. V usage is TRBV12-3 or TRBV12-4 and J usage is TRBJ1-4; D perhaps matches TRBD1 (5 bases). V was pared by 3 bases and J by 5 bases, with 10 bases between. The CDR3 has 14 amino acids. The CDR3 is CASSLGGGNEKLFF. CDR3 DNA: TGTGCCAGCAGTTTGGGGGGGGGGAATGAAAAACTGTTTTTT.

This chain uses TRBV5-1 with TRBJ1-2; unclear D gene. This CDR3 has 15 amino acids. Trimming took off 4 bases at V and 4 bases at J, with 17 bases between the two ends. CDR1 is SGHRS, CDR2 YFSETQ, per germline. The DNA of the CDR3 is TGCGCCAGCAGCCCAGAGCGAGGGTTCATCTATGGCTACACCTTC. It is translated as CASSPERGFIYGYTF.

This clonotype was counted once. The gene calls are TRBV20-1 and TRBJ2-2, with a possible D match to TRBD2 (5 bases). Germline-derived CDR1 and CDR2 are DFQATT and SNEGSKA (reference sequence). The CDR3 extends over 13 amino acids. The germline V and J ends were trimmed by 4 bases and 4 bases, with 10 bases remaining between them. CDR3 DNA: TGCAGTGCTAATGTGGGGAGCACCGGGGAGCTGTTTTTT. It is translated as CSANVGSTGELFF.

This rearrangement joins TRBV7-2 to TRBJ1-4, with 8 bases identical to TRBD1. J was trimmed by 3 bases and V by 2 bases; bases with no gene match: 5. Germline values: CDR1 SGHTA, CDR2 FQGNSA. The length of the CDR3 is 16 residues. Here the CDR3 reads CASSLSGTGANEKLFF. In DNA, the CDR3 is TGTGCCAGCAGCTTATCGGGGACAGGCGCTAATGAAAAACTGTTTTTT. Looking up the rest from reference TRBV7-2 and TRBJ1-4 gives the full variable domain: GAGVSQSPSNKVTEKGKDVELRCDPISGHTALYWYRQSLGQGLEFLIYFQGNSAPDKSGLPSDRFSAERTGGSVSTLTIQRTQQEDSAVYLCASSLSGTGANEKLFFGSGTQLSVL.

This clonotype occurred many times. The chain combines TRBV9 with TRBJ1-1; TRBD1 agrees at 7 bases. Germline V CDR1 and CDR2: SGDLS, YYNGEE. The CDR3 has 12 amino acids. J gave up 10 bases and V 4 bases, and 7 bases lay outside the gene matches. In DNA, the CDR3 is TGTGCCAGCAGCCCCCGGACAGGCGGAGCTTTCTTT. Translation: CASSPRTGGAFF.

Regarding this clonotype: Mismatch with germline at one junction end may stem from a read error. CDR3 in amino acids: CDSSWRGVRTGELFF. CDR3 sequence (DNA): TGTGACAGCAGTTGGCGGGGGGTGCGCACCGGGGAGCTGTTTTTT. The V call is TRBV28, the J call TRBJ2-2, with 8 bases that match TRBD2. The CDR3 has 15 amino acids. The germline V gene has CDR1 MDHEN and CDR2 SYDVKM.

V usage is TRBV7-3 and J usage is TRBJ2-5; the D call may be TRBD1 or TRBD2 (5 bases each). Germline CDR1 is SGHTA and CDR2 is FQGTGA. The V and J ends lost 4 bases and 5 bases respectively, with 11 bases between them. The CDR3 is 13 residues long. In nucleotides, the CDR3 is TGTGCCAGCAGCTCCGGGACGGAGGAGACCCAGTACTTC. Its translation is CASSSGTEETQYF.

The chain joins TRBV20-1 to TRBJ2-3, with 12 bases aligning to TRBD1. V gave up 6 bases and J gave up 1 base; unmatched junction bases: 11. The V gene's germline CDR1 is DFQATT and CDR2 SNEGSKA (reference sequence). The CDR3 extends over 17 amino acids. For the CDR3, the DNA is TGCAGTGCGAGAAGCCGGGACAGGGGGCCCGGCACAGATACGCAGTATTTT. This translates into CSARSRDRGPGTDTQYF.

This sequence joins TRBV5-6 and TRBJ2-6; D not resolved. Germline CDR1 reads SGHDT; CDR2 reads YYEEEE. The CDR3 runs to 17 residues. V gave up 1 base and J gave up 0 bases, with 11 bases separating them. CDR3: CASSLRELISGANVLTF. CDR3 nucleotides: TGTGCCAGCAGCTTGAGGGAACTAATCTCTGGGGCCAACGTCCTGACTTTC.

The CDR3 nucleotides read TGCAGCGCTCTAAGCGGGGCAAACACCGGGGAGCTGTTTTTT. The encoded protein is CSALSGANTGELFF. The chain recombines TRBV29-1 with TRBJ2-2, with 7 bases matching TRBD2. The CDR3 sequence is 14 residues long. The V gene's germline CDR1 is SQVTM and CDR2 ANQGSEA. Unmatched junction bases numbered 7, after V lost 7 bases and J lost 2 bases.

The chain carries TRBV12-3 or TRBV12-4 and TRBJ1-4, with TRBD1 as a possible D gene (6 bases). V lost 6 bases, J lost 5 bases, and 22 bases lay in between. This CDR3 region has 17 residues. In nucleotides, the CDR3 is TGTGCCAGCAGACCTCCCCTCAGGGGAGAAACCAATGAAAAACTGTTTTTT. Translated: CASRPPLRGETNEKLFF.

This clonotype has at least ten counts. J is TRBJ2-5 and V is TRBV12-3 or TRBV12-4; TRBD1 matches at 7 bases. V lost 5 bases, J lost 4 bases, and 7 bases stayed unmatched. The CDR3 totals 14 residues. This CDR3 is CASSLDRVVETQYF. CDR3 coding DNA: TGTGCCAGCAGTCTCGACAGGGTGGTAGAGACCCAGTACTTC.

This clonotype was seen a handful of times. This chain uses TRBV18 with TRBJ2-3; 8 positions match TRBD2. The CDR3 is 14 amino acids. J was trimmed by 3 bases and V by 5 bases; bases with no gene match: 4. Germline lookup yields CDR1 KGHSH and CDR2 LQKENI. CDR3 in amino acids: CASSAGGGTDTQYF. Here the CDR3 DNA reads TGTGCCAGCTCAGCGGGAGGTGGAACAGATACGCAGTATTTT.

CDR3 nucleotides: TGTGCCAGCAGCCAGGGGGGGATCGGGGAGCTGTTTTTT. Translation gives CASSQGGIGELFF. The chain joins TRBV3-1 to TRBJ2-2; 7 bases map to TRBD2. Looked up from germline, CDR1 is LGHDT and CDR2 is YNNKEL (reference sequence). The CDR3 is made up of 13 amino acids. With 3 bases clipped from V and 7 bases from J, the junction kept 2 bases outside the gene matches.

The gene calls are TRBV7-2 and TRBJ1-6, with D maybe TRBD1 (5 bases). There are 17 residues in the CDR3. V shed 5 bases and J shed 3 bases, with 17 bases lying between them. The V gene's germline CDR1 is SGHTA and CDR2 FQGNSA. The CDR3 DNA is TGTGCCAGCAGCGAGGGAAGGGGAGGCTTCTATAATTCACCCCTCCACTTT. This sequence encodes CASSEGRGGFYNSPLHF.

This clonotype appeared a few times. The rearrangement links TRBV6-1 to TRBJ1-1; D perhaps matches TRBD1 (6 bases). Germline CDR1 is MNHNS and CDR2 is SASEGT. Deletions cut 3 bases from V and 7 bases from J, with 12 bases between. This CDR3 contains 13 residues. The CDR3 DNA reads TGTGCCAGCAGTGATAGGGGGTGGGATGAAGCTTTCTTT. Encoded protein: CASSDRGWDEAFF.

The CDR3 region has the DNA TGCAGCGTTGGAACCGGGGGCTCCTACGAGCAGTACGTC. Its translation: CSVGTGGSYEQYV. The chain has TRBV29-1 and TRBJ2-7; tentatively, D is TRBD2 (6 bases). V was shortened by 4 bases and J by 0 bases, with 10 bases between the two germline ends. Germline lookup yields CDR1 SQVTM and CDR2 ANQGSEA. CDR3 size: 13 residues.

This clonotype came up once. The chain carries TRBV6-1 and TRBJ2-7; possible D gene TRBD2, 5 bases. The germline V gene has CDR1 MNHNS and CDR2 SASEGT. The CDR3 is 14 residues long. The ends were cut back, 7 bases at V and 9 bases at J, with 22 bases in the middle. This chain's CDR3 is CASNERKGSLGQYV. CDR3 sequence (DNA): TGTGCCAGCAACGAGAGGAAAGGGAGTCTCGGGCAGTACGTC.

This clonotype has a handful of counts. The rearrangement links TRBV6-2 or TRBV6-3 to TRBJ1-3; unclear D gene. V lost 0 bases and J 0 bases, leaving 9 bases between the germline ends. The CDR3 loop spans 16 amino acids. Germline V CDR1 and CDR2: MNHEY, SVGEGT. This CDR3 reads CASSYSGLDSGNTIYF. The CDR3, as DNA: TGTGCCAGCAGTTACTCCGGCTTAGACTCTGGAAACACCATATATTTT.

This clonotype has more than one count but fewer than ten. The chain carries TRBV3-1 and TRBJ2-3; 9 positions agree with TRBD2. Germline V gene data show CDR1 as LGHDT and CDR2 as YNNKEL (reference sequence). V trimming: 0 bases; J trimming: 8 bases; junction bases outside the gene matches: 3. This CDR3 comprises 14 residues. CDR3 loop: CASSQDGGRGTQYF. CDR3 DNA sequence: TGTGCCAGCAGCCAAGACGGCGGGAGGGGTACGCAGTATTTT.